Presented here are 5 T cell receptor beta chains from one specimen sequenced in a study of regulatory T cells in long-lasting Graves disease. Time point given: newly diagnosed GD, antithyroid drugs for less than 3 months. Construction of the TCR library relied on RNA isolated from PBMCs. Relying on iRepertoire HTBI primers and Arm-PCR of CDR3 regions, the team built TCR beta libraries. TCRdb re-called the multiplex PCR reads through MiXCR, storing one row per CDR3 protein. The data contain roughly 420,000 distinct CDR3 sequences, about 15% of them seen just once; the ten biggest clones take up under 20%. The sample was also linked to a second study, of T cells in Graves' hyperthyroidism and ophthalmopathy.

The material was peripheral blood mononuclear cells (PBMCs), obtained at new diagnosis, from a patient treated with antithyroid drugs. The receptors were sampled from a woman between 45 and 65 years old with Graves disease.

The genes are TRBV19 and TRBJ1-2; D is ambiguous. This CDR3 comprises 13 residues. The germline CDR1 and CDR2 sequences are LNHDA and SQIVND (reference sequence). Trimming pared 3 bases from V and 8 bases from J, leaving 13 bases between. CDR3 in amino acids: CASSMGQPRGYTF. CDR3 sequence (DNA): TGTGCCAGTAGTATGGGCCAGCCTCGGGGCTACACCTTC.

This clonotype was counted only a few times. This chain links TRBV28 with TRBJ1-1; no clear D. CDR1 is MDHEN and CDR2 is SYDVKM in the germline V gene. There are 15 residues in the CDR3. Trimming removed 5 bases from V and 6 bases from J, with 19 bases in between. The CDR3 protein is CASSVKGRRDAEAFF. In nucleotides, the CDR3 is TGTGCCAGCAGTGTAAAAGGCCGTAGGGATGCTGAAGCTTTCTTT. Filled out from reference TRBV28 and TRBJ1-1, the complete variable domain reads DVKVTQSSRYLVKRTGEKVFLECVQDMDHENMFWYRQDPGLGLRLIYFSYDVKMKEKGDIPEGYSVSREKKERFSLILESASTNQTSMYLCASSVKGRRDAEAFFGQGTRLTVV.

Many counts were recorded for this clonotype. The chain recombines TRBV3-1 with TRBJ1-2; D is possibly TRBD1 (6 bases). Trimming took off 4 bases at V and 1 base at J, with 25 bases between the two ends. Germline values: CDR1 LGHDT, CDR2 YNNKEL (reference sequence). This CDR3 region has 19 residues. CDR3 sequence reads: CASSPPRTAFDRRNYGYTF. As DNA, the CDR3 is TGTGCCAGCAGCCCCCCCCGGACAGCTTTTGATCGACGTAACTATGGCTACACCTTC.

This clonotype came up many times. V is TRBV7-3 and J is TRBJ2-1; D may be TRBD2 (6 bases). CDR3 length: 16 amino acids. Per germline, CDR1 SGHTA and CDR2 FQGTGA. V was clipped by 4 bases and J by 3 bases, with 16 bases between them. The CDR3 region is CASSSSGSQVYNEQFF. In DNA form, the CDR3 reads TGTGCCAGCAGCTCGTCCGGGAGCCAAGTCTACAATGAGCAGTTCTTC. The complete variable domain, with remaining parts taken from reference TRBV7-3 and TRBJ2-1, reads GAGVSQTPSNKVTEKGKYVELRCDPISGHTALYWYRQSLGQGPEFLIYFQGTGAADDSGLPNDRFFAVRPEGSVSTLKIQRTERGDSAVYLCASSSSGSQVYNEQFFGPGTRLTVL.

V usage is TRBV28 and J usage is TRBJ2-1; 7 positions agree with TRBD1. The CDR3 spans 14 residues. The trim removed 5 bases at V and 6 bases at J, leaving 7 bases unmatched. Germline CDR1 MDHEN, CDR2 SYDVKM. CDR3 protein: CASSPSGTVNEQFF. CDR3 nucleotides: TGTGCCAGCAGTCCATCAGGGACAGTCAATGAGCAGTTCTTC. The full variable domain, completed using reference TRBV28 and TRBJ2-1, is DVKVTQSSRYLVKRTGEKVFLECVQDMDHENMFWYRQDPGLGLRLIYFSYDVKMKEKGDIPEGYSVSREKKERFSLILESASTNQTSMYLCASSPSGTVNEQFFGPGTRLTVL.